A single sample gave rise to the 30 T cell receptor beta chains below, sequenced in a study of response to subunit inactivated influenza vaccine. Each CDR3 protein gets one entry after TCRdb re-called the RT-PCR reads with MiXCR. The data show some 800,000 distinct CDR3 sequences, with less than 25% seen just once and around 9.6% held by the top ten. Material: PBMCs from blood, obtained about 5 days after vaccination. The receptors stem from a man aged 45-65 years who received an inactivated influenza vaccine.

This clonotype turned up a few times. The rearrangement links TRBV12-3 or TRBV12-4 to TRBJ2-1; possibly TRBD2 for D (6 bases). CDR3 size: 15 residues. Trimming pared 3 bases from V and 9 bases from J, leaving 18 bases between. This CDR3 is CASSFSRGSGGEQFF. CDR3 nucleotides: TGTGCCAGCAGTTTTTCCCGGGGGTCCGGGGGTGAGCAGTTCTTC.

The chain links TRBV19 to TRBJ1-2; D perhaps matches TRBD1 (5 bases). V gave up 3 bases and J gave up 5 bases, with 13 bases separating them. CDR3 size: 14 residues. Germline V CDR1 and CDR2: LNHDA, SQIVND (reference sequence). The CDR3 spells CASSMGRVVYGYTF. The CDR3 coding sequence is TGTGCCAGTAGTATGGGCAGGGTTGTTTATGGCTACACCTTC.

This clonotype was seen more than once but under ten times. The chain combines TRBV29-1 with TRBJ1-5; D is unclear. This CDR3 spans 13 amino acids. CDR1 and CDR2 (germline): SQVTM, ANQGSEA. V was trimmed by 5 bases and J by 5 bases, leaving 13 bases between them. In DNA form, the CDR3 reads TGCAGCGTTTTGGCTCAAAACGATCAGCCCCAGCATTTT. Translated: CSVLAQNDQPQHF.

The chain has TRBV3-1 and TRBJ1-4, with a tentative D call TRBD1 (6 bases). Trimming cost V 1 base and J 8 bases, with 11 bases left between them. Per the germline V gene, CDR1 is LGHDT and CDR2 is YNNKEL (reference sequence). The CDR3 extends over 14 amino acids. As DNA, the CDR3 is TGTGCCAGCAGCCAAGCAGGGGTGGCCGAAAAACTGTTTTTT. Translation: CASSQAGVAEKLFF.

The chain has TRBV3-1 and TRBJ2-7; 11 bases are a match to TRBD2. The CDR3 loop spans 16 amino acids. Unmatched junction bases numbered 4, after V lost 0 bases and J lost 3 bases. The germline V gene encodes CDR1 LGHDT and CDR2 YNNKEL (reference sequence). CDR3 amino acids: CASSQEMTSGIYEQYF. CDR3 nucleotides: TGTGCCAGCAGCCAAGAGATGACTAGCGGGATCTACGAGCAGTACTTC.

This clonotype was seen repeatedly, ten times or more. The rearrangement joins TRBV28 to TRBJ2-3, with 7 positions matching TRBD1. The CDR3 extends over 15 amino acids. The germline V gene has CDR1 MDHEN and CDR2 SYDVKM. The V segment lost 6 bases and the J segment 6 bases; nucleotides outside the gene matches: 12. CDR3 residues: CASRLNRGWGDTQYF. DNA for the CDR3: TGTGCCAGCAGATTGAACAGGGGCTGGGGGGATACGCAGTATTTT.

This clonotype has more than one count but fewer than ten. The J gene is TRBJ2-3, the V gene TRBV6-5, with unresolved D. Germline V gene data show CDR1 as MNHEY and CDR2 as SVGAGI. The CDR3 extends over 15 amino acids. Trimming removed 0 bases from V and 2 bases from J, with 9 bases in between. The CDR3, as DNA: TGTGCCAGCAGTTACTCAGGGCCCCCCACAGATACGCAGTATTTT. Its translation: CASSYSGPPTDTQYF.

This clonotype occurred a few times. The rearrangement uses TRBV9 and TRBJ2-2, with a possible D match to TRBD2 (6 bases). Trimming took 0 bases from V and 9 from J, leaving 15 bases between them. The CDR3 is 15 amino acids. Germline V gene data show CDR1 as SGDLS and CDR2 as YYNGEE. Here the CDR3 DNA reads TGTGCCAGCAGCGTAGGGGCGGAGGGTTACTGGGAGCTGTTTTTT. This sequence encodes CASSVGAEGYWELFF.

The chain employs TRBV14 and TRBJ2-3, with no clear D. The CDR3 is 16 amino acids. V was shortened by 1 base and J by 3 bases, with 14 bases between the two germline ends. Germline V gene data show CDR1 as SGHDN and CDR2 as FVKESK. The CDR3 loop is CASSQGAGLVTDTQYF. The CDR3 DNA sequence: TGTGCCAGCAGCCAAGGGGCAGGTTTGGTGACAGATACGCAGTATTTT.

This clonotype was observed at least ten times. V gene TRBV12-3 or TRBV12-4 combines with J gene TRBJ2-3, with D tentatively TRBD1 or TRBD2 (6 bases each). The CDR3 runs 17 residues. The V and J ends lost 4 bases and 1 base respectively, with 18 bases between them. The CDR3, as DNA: TGTGCCAGCAGTTCGGGGTGGGGGGCGTCGGGCACAGATACGCAGTATTTT. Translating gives CASSSGWGASGTDTQYF.

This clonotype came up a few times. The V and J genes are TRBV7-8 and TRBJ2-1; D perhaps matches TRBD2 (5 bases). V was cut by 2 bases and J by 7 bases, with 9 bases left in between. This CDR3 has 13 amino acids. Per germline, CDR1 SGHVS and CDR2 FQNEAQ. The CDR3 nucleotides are TGTGCCAGCAGCTTACTAGCCTGGAATGAGCAGTTCTTC. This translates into CASSLLAWNEQFF.

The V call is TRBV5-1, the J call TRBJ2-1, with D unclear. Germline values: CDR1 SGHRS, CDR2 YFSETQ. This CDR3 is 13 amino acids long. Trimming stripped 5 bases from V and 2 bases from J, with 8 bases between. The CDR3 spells CASRGETYNEQFF. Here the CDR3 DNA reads TGCGCCAGCAGAGGAGAGACCTACAATGAGCAGTTCTTC. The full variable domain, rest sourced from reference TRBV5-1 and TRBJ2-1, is KAGVTQTPRYLIKTRGQQVTLSCSPISGHRSVSWYQQTPGQGLQFLFEYFSETQRNKGNFPGRFSGRQFSNSRSEMNVSTLELGDSALYLCASRGETYNEQFFGPGTRLTVL.

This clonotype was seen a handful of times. CDR3 bases: TGTGCCAGCAGCACCATGAGCTCCTACGAGCAGTACTTC. This sequence encodes CASSTMSSYEQYF. The chain uses TRBV7-8 and TRBJ2-7; D unresolved. Germline loops: CDR1 SGHVS, CDR2 FQNEAQ. The CDR3 is made up of 13 amino acids. Trimming stripped 5 bases from V and 0 bases from J, with 8 bases between.

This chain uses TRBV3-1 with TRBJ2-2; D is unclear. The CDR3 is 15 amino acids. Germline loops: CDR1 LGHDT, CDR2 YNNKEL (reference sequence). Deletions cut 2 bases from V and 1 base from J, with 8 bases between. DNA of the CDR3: TGTGCCAGCAGCCAACTCCCGGGGAACACCGGGGAGCTGTTTTTT. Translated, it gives CASSQLPGNTGELFF.

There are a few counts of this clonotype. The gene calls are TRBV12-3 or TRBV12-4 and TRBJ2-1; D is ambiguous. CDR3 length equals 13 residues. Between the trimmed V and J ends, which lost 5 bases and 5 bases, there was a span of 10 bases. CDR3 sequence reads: CASSPLKHNEQFF. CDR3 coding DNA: TGTGCCAGCAGTCCCCTTAAACACAATGAGCAGTTCTTC.

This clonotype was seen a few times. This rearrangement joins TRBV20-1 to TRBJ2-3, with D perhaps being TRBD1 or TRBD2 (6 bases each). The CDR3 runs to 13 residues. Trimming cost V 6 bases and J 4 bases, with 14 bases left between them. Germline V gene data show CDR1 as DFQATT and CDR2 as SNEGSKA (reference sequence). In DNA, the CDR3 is TGCAGTGCCCAAGGGGGGTCCGCAGATACGCAGTATTTT. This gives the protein CSAQGGSADTQYF.

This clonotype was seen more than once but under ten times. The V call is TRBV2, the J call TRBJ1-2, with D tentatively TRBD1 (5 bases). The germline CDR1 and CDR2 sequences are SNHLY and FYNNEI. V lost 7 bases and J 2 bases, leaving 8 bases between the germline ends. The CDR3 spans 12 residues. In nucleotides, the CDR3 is TGTGCCAGCAAGGACAAGAACTATGGCTACACCTTC. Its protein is CASKDKNYGYTF.

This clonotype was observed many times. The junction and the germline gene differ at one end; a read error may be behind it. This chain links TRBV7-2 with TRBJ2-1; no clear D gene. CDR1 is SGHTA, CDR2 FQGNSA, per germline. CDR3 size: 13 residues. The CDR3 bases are TGCGCCAGCAGCTTGGACCTCTACAATGAGCAGTTCTTC. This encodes CASSLDLYNEQFF. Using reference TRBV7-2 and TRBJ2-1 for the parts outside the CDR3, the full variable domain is GAGVSQSPSNKVTEKGKDVELRCDPISGHTALYWYRQSLGQGLEFLIYFQGNSAPDKSGLPSDRFSAERTGGSVSTLTIQRTQQEDSAVYLCASSLDLYNEQFFGPGTRLTVL.

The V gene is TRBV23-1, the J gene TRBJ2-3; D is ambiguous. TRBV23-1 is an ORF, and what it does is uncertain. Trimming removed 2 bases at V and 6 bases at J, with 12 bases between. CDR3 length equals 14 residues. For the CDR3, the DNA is TGCGCCAGCAGTCAAATTAGGGTTCTCGATACGCAGTATTTT. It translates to CASSQIRVLDTQYF.

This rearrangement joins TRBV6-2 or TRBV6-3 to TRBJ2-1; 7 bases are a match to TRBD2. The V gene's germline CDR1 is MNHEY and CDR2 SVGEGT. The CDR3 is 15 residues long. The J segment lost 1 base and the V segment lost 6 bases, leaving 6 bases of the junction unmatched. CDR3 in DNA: TGTGCCAGCAGGCGGGCTAGCGGATCCTACAATGAGCAGTTCTTC. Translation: CASRRASGSYNEQFF.

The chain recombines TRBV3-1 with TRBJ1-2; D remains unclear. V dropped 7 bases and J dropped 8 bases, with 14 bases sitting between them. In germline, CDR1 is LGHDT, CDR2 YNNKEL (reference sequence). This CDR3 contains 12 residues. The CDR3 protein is CASKVPAGGYTF. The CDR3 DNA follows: TGTGCCAGCAAAGTACCAGCTGGAGGCTACACCTTC.

For the CDR3, the DNA is TGTGCCAGCAGCTTAGGACAGGGTAATAGTGAAGCTTTCTTT. It encodes CASSLGQGNSEAFF. The rearrangement uses TRBV11-2 and TRBJ1-1; 7 nucleotides line up with TRBD1. The germline gives CDR1 SGHAT, CDR2 FQNNGV. The CDR3 is 14 residues long. Unmatched junction bases numbered 6, after V lost 1 base and J lost 7 bases.

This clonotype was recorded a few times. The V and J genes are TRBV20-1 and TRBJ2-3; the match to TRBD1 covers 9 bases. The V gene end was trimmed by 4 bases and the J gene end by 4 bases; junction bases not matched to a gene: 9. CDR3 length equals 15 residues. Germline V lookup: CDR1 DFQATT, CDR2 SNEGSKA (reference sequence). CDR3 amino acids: CSAITGTGRADTQYF. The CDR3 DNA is TGCAGTGCTATAACCGGGACAGGGAGGGCAGATACGCAGTATTTT.

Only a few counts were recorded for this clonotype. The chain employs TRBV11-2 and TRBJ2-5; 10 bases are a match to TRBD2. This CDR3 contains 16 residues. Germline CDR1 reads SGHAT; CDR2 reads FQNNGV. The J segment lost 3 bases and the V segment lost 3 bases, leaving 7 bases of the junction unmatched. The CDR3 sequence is CASSFRTAGGKETQYF. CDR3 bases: TGTGCCAGCAGCTTTAGGACAGCGGGGGGGAAAGAGACCCAGTACTTC.

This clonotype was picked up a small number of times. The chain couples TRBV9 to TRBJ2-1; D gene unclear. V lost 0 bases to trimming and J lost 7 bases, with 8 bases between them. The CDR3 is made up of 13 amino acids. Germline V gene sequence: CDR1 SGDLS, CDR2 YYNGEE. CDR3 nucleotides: TGTGCCAGCAGCGTAGATTCGAGGAATGAGCAGTTCTTC. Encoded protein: CASSVDSRNEQFF.

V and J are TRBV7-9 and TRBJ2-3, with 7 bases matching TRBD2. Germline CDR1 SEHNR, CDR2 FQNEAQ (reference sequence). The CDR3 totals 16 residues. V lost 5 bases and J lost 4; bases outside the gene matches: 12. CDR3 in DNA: TGTGCCAGCAGCCCGTTTTCCCGGGGGGTGGCAGATACGCAGTATTTT. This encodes CASSPFSRGVADTQYF.

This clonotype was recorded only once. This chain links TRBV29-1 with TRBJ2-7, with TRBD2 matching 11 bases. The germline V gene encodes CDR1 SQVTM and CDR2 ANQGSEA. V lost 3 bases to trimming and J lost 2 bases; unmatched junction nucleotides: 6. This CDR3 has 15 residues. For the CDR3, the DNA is TGCAGCGTTGACGGACTAGCGGGTCTAACCTACGAGCAGTACTTC. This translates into CSVDGLAGLTYEQYF.

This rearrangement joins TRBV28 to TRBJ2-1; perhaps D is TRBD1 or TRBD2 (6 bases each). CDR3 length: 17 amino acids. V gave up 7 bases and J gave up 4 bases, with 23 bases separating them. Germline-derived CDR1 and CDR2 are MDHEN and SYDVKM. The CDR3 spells CASTVIVGGGGYNEQFF. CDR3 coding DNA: TGTGCCAGCACCGTTATTGTTGGAGGGGGAGGTTACAATGAGCAGTTCTTC.

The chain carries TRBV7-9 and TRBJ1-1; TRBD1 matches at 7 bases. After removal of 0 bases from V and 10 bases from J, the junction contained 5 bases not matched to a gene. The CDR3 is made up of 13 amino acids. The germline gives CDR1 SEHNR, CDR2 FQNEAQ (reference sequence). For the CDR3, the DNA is TGTGCCAGCAGCTTAGCGACAGGGAACGGAGCTTTCTTT. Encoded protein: CASSLATGNGAFF.

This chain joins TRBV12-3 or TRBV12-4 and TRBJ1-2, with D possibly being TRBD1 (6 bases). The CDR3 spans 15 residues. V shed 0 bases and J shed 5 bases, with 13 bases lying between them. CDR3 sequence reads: CASSLARTVIYGYTF. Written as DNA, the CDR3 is TGTGCCAGCAGTTTAGCTCGGACAGTAATTTATGGCTACACCTTC.